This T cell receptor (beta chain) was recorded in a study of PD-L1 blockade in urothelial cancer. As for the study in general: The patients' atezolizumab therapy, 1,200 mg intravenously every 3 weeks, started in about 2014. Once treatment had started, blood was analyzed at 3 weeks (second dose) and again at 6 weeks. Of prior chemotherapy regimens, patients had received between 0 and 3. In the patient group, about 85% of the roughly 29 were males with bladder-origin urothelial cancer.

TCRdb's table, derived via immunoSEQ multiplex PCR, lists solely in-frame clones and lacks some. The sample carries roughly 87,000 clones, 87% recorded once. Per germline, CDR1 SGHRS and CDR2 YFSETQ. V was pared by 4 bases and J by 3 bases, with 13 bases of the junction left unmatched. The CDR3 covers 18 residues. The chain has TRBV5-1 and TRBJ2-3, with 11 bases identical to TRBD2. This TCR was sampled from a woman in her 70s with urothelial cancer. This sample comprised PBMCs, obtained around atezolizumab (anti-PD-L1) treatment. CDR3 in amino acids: CASSTRLALAGGTDTQYF. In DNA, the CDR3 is TGCGCCAGCAGCACCCGCCTGGCCCTAGCGGGGGGTACAGATACGCAGTATTTT.